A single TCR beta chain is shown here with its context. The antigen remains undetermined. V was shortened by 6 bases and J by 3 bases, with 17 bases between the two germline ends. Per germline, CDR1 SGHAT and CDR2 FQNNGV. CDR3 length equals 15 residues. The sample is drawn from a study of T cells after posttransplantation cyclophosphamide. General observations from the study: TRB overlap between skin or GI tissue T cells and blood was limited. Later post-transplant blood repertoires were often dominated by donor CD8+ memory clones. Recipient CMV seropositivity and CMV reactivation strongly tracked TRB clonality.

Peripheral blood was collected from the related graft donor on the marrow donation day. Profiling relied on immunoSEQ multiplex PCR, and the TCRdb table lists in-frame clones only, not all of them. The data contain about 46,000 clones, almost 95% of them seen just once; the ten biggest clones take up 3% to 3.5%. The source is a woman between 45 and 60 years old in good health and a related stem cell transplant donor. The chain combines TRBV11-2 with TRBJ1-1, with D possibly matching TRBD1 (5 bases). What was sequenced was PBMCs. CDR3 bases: TGTGCCAGCAGGCGGATAGGGCAGGGCTACACTGAAGCTTTCTTT. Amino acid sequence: CASRRIGQGYTEAFF.